A selection of T cell receptor beta chains follows, all from one sample in a study of blood T cell repertoires in COVID-19. Some clones are missing from TCRdb's copy, which holds only in-frame ones; the method was immunoSEQ multiplex PCR. The data show 98,000 or so clones, approximately 80% seen once. The sample consisted of peripheral blood. Receptors were obtained from a woman aged 70 to 79 with acute or convalescent COVID-19. Both conserved end residues are part of each CDR3. A D gene is named only where the DNA matches it firmly. A clone size is listed for some rows: how often the clone was seen (once, few, many), or a class if it is expanded.

j_call: TRBJ1-1
cdr3_length: 13
d_call: NA
v_call: TRBV10-3
clone_size: NA
cdr3_aa: CAINRGVGTEAFF
cdr3_nt: TGTGCCATCAACCGGGGGGTCGGCACTGAAGCTTTCTTT

j_call: TRBJ2-5
cdr3_length: 16
d_call: TRBD2
v_call: TRBV5-1
clone_size: NA
cdr3_aa: CASSLVTGGPSETQYF
cdr3_nt: TGCGCCAGCAGCTTGGTCACGGGAGGGCCATCCGAGACCCAGTACTTC

j_call: TRBJ2-2
cdr3_length: 14
d_call: TRBD1
v_call: TRBV5-1
clone_size: once
cdr3_aa: CASSLAGGTGELFF
cdr3_nt: TGCGCCAGCAGCTTGGCAGGGGGCACCGGGGAGCTGTTTTTT

j_call: TRBJ1-6
cdr3_length: 15
d_call: TRBD1
v_call: TRBV19
clone_size: NA
cdr3_aa: CASRGQGGLYSPLHF
cdr3_nt: TGTGCCAGTAGAGGACAGGGCGGCCTTTATTCACCCCTCCACTTT

j_call: TRBJ2-2
cdr3_length: 16
d_call: TRBD2
v_call: TRBV7-2
clone_size: NA
cdr3_aa: CASRPTSGGDTGELFF
cdr3_nt: TGTGCCAGCAGACCTACTAGCGGGGGGGACACCGGGGAGCTGTTTTTT

j_call: TRBJ2-1
cdr3_length: 14
d_call: NA
v_call: TRBV7-9
clone_size: NA
cdr3_aa: CASSPSPAYNEQFF
cdr3_nt: TGTGCCAGCAGCCCGTCTCCCGCCTACAATGAGCAGTTCTTC

j_call: TRBJ1-1
cdr3_length: 14
d_call: TRBD1
v_call: TRBV7-3
clone_size: few
cdr3_aa: CASSSTGMNTEAFF
cdr3_nt: TGTGCCAGCAGCTCGACAGGGATGAACACTGAAGCTTTCTTT

j_call: TRBJ1-6
cdr3_length: 19
d_call: NA
v_call: TRBV4-2
clone_size: few
cdr3_aa: CASSPHMTLGGTNYSPLHF
cdr3_nt: TGTGCCAGCAGCCCGCACATGACCCTGGGAGGGACGAATTATTCACCCCTCCACTTT

j_call: TRBJ1-5
cdr3_length: 12
d_call: TRBD1
v_call: TRBV28
clone_size: once
cdr3_aa: CASSQGGQPQHF
cdr3_nt: TGTGCCAGCAGCCAAGGGGGCCAGCCCCAGCATTTT

j_call: TRBJ2-5
cdr3_length: 13
d_call: TRBD1
v_call: TRBV27
clone_size: NA
cdr3_aa: CASRRQGRETQYF
cdr3_nt: TGTGCCAGCAGACGACAGGGGAGAGAGACCCAGTACTTC

j_call: TRBJ2-5
cdr3_length: 15
d_call: TRBD2
v_call: TRBV7-2
clone_size: NA
cdr3_aa: CASSLASGGSKTQYF
cdr3_nt: TGTGCCAGCAGTCTGGCTAGCGGGGGCAGTAAGACCCAGTACTTC

j_call: TRBJ2-5
cdr3_length: 14
d_call: NA
v_call: TRBV5-1
clone_size: NA
cdr3_aa: CASSYGGDGETQYF
cdr3_nt: TGCGCCAGCAGCTATGGGGGCGATGGTGAGACCCAGTACTTC

j_call: TRBJ2-1
cdr3_length: 13
d_call: TRBD2
v_call: TRBV12-5
clone_size: NA
cdr3_aa: CASGNSGSSEQFF
cdr3_nt: TGTGCTAGTGGGAATAGCGGGAGCAGTGAGCAGTTCTTC

j_call: TRBJ1-1
cdr3_length: 11
d_call: NA
v_call: TRBV5-1
clone_size: NA
cdr3_aa: CASSQNTEAFF
cdr3_nt: TGCGCCAGCAGCCAGAATACTGAAGCTTTCTTT

j_call: TRBJ2-7
cdr3_length: 15
d_call: TRBD2
v_call: TRBV27
clone_size: NA
cdr3_aa: CASSPKAGGPREQYF
cdr3_nt: TGTGCCAGCAGTCCAAAGGCGGGAGGGCCAAGGGAGCAGTACTTC

j_call: TRBJ1-1
cdr3_length: 16
d_call: NA
v_call: TRBV10-1
clone_size: NA
cdr3_aa: CASSNGIRGSGTEAFF
cdr3_nt: TGCGCCAGCAGTAATGGAATAAGGGGTTCGGGCACTGAAGCTTTCTTT

j_call: TRBJ2-7
cdr3_length: 12
d_call: NA
v_call: TRBV3-1/TRBV3-2
clone_size: NA
cdr3_aa: CASSSRPHEQYF
cdr3_nt: TGTGCCAGCAGCTCCAGGCCCCACGAGCAGTACTTC

j_call: TRBJ2-5
cdr3_length: 16
d_call: TRBD2
v_call: TRBV10-1
clone_size: NA
cdr3_aa: CASSDGLAETQETQYF
cdr3_nt: TGCGCCAGCAGTGATGGACTAGCGGAGACCCAAGAGACCCAGTACTTC

j_call: TRBJ2-2
cdr3_length: 13
d_call: TRBD2
v_call: TRBV28
clone_size: NA
cdr3_aa: CASIAGGSGELFF
cdr3_nt: TGTGCCAGTATAGCGGGAGGCTCCGGGGAGCTGTTTTTT

j_call: TRBJ2-7
cdr3_length: 15
d_call: NA
v_call: TRBV7-9
clone_size: NA
cdr3_aa: CASSKRDSVTYEQYF
cdr3_nt: TGTGCCAGCAGCAAACGGGATTCTGTAACCTACGAGCAGTACTTC

j_call: TRBJ1-2
cdr3_length: 12
d_call: NA
v_call: TRBV19
clone_size: NA
cdr3_aa: CASSPGTNGYTF
cdr3_nt: TGTGCCAGTAGCCCCGGGACAAATGGCTACACCTTC

j_call: TRBJ1-2
cdr3_length: 14
d_call: NA
v_call: TRBV6-2/TRBV6-3
clone_size: NA
cdr3_aa: CASSQDSLGYGYTF
cdr3_nt: TGTGCCAGCAGCCAGGACAGCCTTGGGTATGGCTACACCTTC

j_call: TRBJ2-5
cdr3_length: 12
d_call: NA
v_call: TRBV16
clone_size: NA
cdr3_aa: CASSQSRETQYF
cdr3_nt: TGTGCCAGCAGCCAATCCCGGGAGACCCAGTACTTC